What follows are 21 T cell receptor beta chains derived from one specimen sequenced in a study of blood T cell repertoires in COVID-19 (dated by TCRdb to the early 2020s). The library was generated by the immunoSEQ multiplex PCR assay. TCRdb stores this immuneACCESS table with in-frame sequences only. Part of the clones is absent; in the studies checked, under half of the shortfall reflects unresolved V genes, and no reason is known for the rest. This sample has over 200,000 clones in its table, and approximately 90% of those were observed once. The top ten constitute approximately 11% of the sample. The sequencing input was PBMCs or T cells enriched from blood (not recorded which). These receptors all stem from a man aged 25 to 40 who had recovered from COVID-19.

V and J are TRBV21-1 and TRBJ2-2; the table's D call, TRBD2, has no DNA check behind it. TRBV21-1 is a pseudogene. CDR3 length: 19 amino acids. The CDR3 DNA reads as TGTGCCAGCAGCAACAACGAACTAGCGGGAGTCCCGAACACCGGGGAGCTGTTTTTT. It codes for CASSNNELAGVPNTGELFF.

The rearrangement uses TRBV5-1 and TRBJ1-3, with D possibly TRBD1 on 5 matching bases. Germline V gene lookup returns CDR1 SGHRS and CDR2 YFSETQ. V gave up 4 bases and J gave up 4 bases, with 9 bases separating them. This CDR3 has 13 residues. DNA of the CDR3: TGCGCCAGCAGCCCCTGGACAGGAAACACCATATATTTT. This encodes CASSPWTGNTIYF.

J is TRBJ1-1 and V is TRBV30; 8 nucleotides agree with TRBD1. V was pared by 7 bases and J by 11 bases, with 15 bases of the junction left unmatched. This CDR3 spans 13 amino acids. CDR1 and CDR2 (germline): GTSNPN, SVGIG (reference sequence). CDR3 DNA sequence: TGTGCCTTCTTGCCCCGGGACAGGTGGATTGCTTTCTTT. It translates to CAFLPRDRWIAFF.

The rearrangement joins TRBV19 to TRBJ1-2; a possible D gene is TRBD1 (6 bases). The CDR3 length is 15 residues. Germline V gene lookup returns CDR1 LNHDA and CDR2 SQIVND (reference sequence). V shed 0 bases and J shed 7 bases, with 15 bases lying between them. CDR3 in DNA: TGTGCCAGTAGTATAGATCGCGTCAGGGGAGTTGGCTACACCTTC. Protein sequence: CASSIDRVRGVGYTF.

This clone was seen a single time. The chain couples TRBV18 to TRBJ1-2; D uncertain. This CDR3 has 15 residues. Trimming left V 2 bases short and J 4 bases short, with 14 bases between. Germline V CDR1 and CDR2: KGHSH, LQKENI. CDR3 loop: CASSPNDQSFYGYTF. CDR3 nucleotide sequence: TGTGCCAGCTCACCAAACGATCAGTCCTTCTATGGCTACACCTTC.

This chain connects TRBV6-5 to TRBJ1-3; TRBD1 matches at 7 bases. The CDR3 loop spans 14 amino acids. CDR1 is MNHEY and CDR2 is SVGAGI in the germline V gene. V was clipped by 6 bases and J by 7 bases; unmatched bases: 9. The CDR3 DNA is TGTGCCAGCAGCCGGACAGGAGTGGCGAACACCATATATTTT. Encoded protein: CASSRTGVANTIYF.

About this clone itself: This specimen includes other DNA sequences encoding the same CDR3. CDR3 in amino acids: CASSPGTSGTYEQYF. DNA for the CDR3: TGTGCCAGCTCACCAGGGACTAGCGGGACTTACGAGCAGTACTTC. The chain links TRBV18 to TRBJ2-7; 13 bases match TRBD2. V shed 2 bases and J 4 bases; nucleotides not matched to a gene: 2. This CDR3 comprises 15 residues. From germline, CDR1 is KGHSH and CDR2 LQKENI.

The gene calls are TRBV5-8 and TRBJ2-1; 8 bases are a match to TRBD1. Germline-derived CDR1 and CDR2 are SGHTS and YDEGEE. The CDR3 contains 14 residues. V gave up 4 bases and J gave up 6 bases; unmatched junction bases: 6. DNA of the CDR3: TGTGCCAGCAGCCCGATGACAGGGGCCAATGAGCAGTTCTTC. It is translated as CASSPMTGANEQFF.

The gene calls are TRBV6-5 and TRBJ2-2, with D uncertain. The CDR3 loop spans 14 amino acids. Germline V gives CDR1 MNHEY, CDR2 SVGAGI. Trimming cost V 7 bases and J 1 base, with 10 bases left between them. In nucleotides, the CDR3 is TGTGCCAGCAAATTTAGCCTGAACACCGGGGAGCTGTTTTTT. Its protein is CASKFSLNTGELFF.

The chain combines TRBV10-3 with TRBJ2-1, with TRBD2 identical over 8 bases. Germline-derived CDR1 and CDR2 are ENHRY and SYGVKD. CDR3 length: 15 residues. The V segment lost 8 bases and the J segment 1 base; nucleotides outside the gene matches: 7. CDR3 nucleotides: TGTGCCATCGGTTTTGGCGGGAGGTCCTACAATGAGCAGTTCTTC. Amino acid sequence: CAIGFGGRSYNEQFF.

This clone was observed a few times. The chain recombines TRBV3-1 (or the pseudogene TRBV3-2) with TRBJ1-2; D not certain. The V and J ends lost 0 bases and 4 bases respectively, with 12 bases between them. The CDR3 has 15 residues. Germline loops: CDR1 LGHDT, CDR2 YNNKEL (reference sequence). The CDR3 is CASSQEHRTSYGYTF. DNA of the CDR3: TGTGCCAGCAGCCAAGAACACCGGACTTCCTATGGCTACACCTTC.

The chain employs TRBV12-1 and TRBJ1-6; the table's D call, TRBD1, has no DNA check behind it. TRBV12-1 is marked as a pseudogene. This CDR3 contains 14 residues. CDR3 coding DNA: TGTGCCAGCAGGGCCAGGGGGTCGAATTCACCCCTCCACTTT. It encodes CASRARGSNSPLHF.

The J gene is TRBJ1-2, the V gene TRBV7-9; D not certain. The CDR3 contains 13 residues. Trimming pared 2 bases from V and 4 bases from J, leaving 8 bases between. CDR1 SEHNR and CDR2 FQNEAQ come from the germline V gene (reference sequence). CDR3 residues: CASSLSDSYGYTF. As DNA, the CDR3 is TGTGCCAGCAGCTTATCAGATTCCTATGGCTACACCTTC.

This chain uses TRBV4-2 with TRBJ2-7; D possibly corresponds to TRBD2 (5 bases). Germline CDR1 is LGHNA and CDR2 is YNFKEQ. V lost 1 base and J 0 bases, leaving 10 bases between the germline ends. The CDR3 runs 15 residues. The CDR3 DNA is TGTGCCAGCAGCCAAGTTTTAGCGAACTCCTACGAGCAGTACTTC. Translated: CASSQVLANSYEQYF.

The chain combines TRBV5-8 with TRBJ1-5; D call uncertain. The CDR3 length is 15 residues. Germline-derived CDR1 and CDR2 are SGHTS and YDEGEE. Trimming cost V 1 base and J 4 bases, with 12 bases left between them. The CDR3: CASSLSLAGNQPQHF. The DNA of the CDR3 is TGTGCCAGCAGCTTGAGTTTGGCGGGGAATCAGCCCCAGCATTTT. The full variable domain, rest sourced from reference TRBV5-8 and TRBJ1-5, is EAGVTQSPTHLIKTRGQQATLRCSPISGHTSVYWYQQALGLGLQFLLWYDEGEERNRGNFPPRFSGRQFPNYSSELNVNALELEDSALYLCASSLSLAGNQPQHFGDGTRLSIL.

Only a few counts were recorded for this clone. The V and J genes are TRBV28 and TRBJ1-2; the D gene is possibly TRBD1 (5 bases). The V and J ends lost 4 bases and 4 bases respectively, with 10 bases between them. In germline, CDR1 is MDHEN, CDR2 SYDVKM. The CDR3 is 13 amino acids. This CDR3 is CASSSGFVYGYTF. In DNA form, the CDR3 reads TGTGCCAGCAGTTCAGGGTTCGTCTATGGCTACACCTTC.

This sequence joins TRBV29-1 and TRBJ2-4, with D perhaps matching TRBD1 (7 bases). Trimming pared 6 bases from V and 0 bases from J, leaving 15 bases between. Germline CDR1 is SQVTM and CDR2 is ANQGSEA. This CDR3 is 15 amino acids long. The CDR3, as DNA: TGCAGCGTGCGGGGACAGCTTTTAGCCAAAAACATTCAGTACTTC. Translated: CSVRGQLLAKNIQYF.

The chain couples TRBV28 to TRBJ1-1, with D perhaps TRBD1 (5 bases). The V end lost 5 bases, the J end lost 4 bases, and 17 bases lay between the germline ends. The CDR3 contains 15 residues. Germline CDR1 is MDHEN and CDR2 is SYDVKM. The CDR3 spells CASSIPTDIGTEAFF. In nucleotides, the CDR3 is TGTGCCAGCAGTATCCCGACAGATATCGGCACTGAAGCTTTCTTT.

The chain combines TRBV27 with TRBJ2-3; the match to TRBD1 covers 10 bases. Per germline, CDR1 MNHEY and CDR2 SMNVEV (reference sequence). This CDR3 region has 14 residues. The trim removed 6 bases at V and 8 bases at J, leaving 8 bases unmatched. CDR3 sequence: CASRTDRGSGTQYF. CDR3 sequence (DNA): TGTGCCAGCAGGACGGACAGGGGGAGCGGTACGCAGTATTTT.

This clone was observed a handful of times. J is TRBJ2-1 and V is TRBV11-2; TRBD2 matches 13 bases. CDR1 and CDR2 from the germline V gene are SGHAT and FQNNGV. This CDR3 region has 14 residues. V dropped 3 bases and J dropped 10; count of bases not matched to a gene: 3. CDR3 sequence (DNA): TGTGCCAGCAGCTTGACTAGCGGGAGGCCGGAGCAGTTCTTC. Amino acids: CASSLTSGRPEQFF.

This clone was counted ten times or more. DNA of the CDR3: TGTGCCAGCAGTTCGACAGGGCAGGGTGAGACCCAGTACTTC. It encodes CASSSTGQGETQYF. The rearrangement uses TRBV2 and TRBJ2-5, with 7 bases aligning to TRBD1. Germline V gives CDR1 SNHLY, CDR2 FYNNEI. The CDR3 has 14 residues. V trimming: 5 bases; J trimming: 5 bases; junction bases outside the gene matches: 8.